This entry lists 11 T cell receptor beta chains sequenced from one sample in a study of molecular identifiers for immune sequencing clone quantification. Using its own MiXCR run on the PCR reads, TCRdb lists one record per CDR3 protein. The sample gives approximately 500,000 distinct CDR3 sequences, 20% to 25% of which show up once; more than 0.8% is in the top ten. Input material: naive CD8+ T cells from blood, with Jurkat cell RNA spiked in. Stated subset: FACS-sorted CD8+CD4-CCR7+CD45RA+ naive T cells. Receptors were obtained from a human donor in good health. Some libraries in this study had Jurkat cell RNA spiked in.

The sample holds many counts of this clonotype. The gene calls are TRBV28 and TRBJ2-7; D is perhaps TRBD2 (6 bases). CDR1 is MDHEN and CDR2 is SYDVKM in the germline V gene. Trimming cost V 2 bases and J 5 bases, with 16 bases left between them. This CDR3 has 15 amino acids. CDR3 in DNA: TGTGCCAGCAGTTTAATCCCGGGAGACGAGGACGAGCAGTACTTC. The encoded protein is CASSLIPGDEDEQYF.

This clonotype appeared many times. The chain has TRBV20-1 and TRBJ2-5, with TRBD1 matching 7 bases. The CDR3 has 14 amino acids. Trimming removed 2 bases from V and 3 bases from J; junction bases left unmatched: 6. Germline V gene data show CDR1 as DFQATT and CDR2 as SNEGSKA (reference sequence). The CDR3 is CSARRSGTEETQYF. The CDR3 coding sequence is TGCAGTGCTAGACGCTCCGGGACAGAAGAGACCCAGTACTTC.

Concerning this clonotype itself: One junction end disagrees with the germline gene, perhaps due to a read error. The V and J genes are TRBV7-9 and TRBJ2-3; D possibly uses TRBD1 or TRBD2 (5 bases each). The CDR3 covers 14 residues. In germline, CDR1 is SEHNR, CDR2 FQNEAQ (reference sequence). CDR3 region: CASSPDPSTGTQYF. DNA for the CDR3: TGTGCCAGCAGCCCAGATCCTAGCACAGGTACGCAGTATTTT.

This clonotype has just a few counts. This sequence joins TRBV2 and TRBJ1-2, with D tentatively TRBD1 (5 bases). The V and J ends lost 11 bases and 4 bases respectively, with 14 bases between them. This CDR3 region has 12 residues. Germline CDR1 SNHLY, CDR2 FYNNEI. The CDR3 reads CALRGGSYGYTF. The CDR3 nucleotides read TGTGCCCTGCGCGGGGGTTCCTATGGCTACACCTTC. The whole variable domain, remainder taken from reference TRBV2 and TRBJ1-2, is EPEVTQTPSHQVTQMGQEVILRCVPISNHLYFYWYRQILGQKVEFLVSFYNNEISEKSEIFDDQFSVERPDGSNFTLKIRSTKLEDSAMYFCALRGGSYGYTFGSGTRLTVV.

As regards this clonotype: One base away lies a much larger clone, so this may be a sequencing read error. The chain employs TRBV4-3 and TRBJ2-1, with D uncertain. This CDR3 has 16 amino acids. The V and J ends lost 0 bases and 2 bases respectively, with 11 bases between them. Germline CDR1 is LGHNA and CDR2 is YSLEER. For the CDR3, the DNA is TGCGCCAGCAGCCAAGAGGTCTGTGCCGCCTACAATGAGCAGTTCTTC. Translated: CASSQEVCAAYNEQFF.

This clonotype was found many times. The J gene is TRBJ2-7, the V gene TRBV20-1, with TRBD1 matching over 8 bases. The ends lost 0 bases at V and 0 bases at J; junction bases unmatched: 7. CDR3 length equals 16 residues. Per germline, CDR1 DFQATT and CDR2 SNEGSKA (reference sequence). The CDR3 region is CSARDPSGGSSYEQYF. Here the CDR3 DNA reads TGCAGTGCTAGAGATCCCTCAGGGGGCAGCTCCTACGAGCAGTACTTC.

This clonotype was observed many times. The rearrangement joins TRBV5-1 to TRBJ1-2; the match to TRBD1 covers 8 bases. Germline V gene lookup returns CDR1 SGHRS and CDR2 YFSETQ. V lost 9 bases to trimming and J lost 8 bases; unmatched junction nucleotides: 9. This CDR3 region has 12 residues. The CDR3 DNA sequence: TGCGCCATCCTAGGACAGGGAGGAGGCTACACCTTC. It is translated as CAILGQGGGYTF.

This sequence joins TRBV18 and TRBJ2-7; D possibly uses TRBD1 or TRBD2 (6 bases each). This CDR3 is 14 amino acids long. CDR1 is KGHSH, CDR2 LQKENI, per germline. V was pared by 4 bases and J by 2 bases, with 12 bases between. CDR3 in amino acids: CASSRTGRTYEQYF. In nucleotides, the CDR3 is TGTGCCAGCTCACGCACAGGGAGGACCTACGAGCAGTACTTC.

This clonotype was detected ten times or more. The genes are TRBV27 and TRBJ2-2; no firm D call. V lost 5 bases to trimming and J lost 5 bases, with 15 bases between them. This CDR3 contains 15 residues. The V gene's germline CDR1 is MNHEY and CDR2 SMNVEV (reference sequence). The CDR3 protein is CASSIWAPETGELFF. The DNA for the CDR3 is TGTGCCAGCAGTATATGGGCACCTGAGACCGGGGAGCTGTTTTTT.

In regard to this clonotype: A clone one base away is much larger, so this may be a read error. The gene calls are TRBV6-5 and TRBJ2-3, with D possibly matching TRBD2 (6 bases). Per germline, CDR1 MNHEY and CDR2 SVGAGI. V lost 0 bases, J lost 4 bases, and 14 bases lay in between. This CDR3 spans 16 amino acids. In nucleotides, the CDR3 is TGTGCCAGCAGTTACTCAGGCGGGGCGGGCGCAGATACGCAGTATTTT. This encodes CASSYSGGAGADTQYF.

This clonotype was recorded at least ten times. This sequence joins TRBV28 and TRBJ2-7; no reliable D call. The CDR3 is 12 residues long. The germline V gene encodes CDR1 MDHEN and CDR2 SYDVKM. V lost 5 bases to trimming and J lost 2 bases, with 7 bases between them. The CDR3 sequence: CASSPAAYEQYF. The DNA of the CDR3 is TGTGCCAGCAGTCCGGCGGCCTACGAGCAGTACTTC.